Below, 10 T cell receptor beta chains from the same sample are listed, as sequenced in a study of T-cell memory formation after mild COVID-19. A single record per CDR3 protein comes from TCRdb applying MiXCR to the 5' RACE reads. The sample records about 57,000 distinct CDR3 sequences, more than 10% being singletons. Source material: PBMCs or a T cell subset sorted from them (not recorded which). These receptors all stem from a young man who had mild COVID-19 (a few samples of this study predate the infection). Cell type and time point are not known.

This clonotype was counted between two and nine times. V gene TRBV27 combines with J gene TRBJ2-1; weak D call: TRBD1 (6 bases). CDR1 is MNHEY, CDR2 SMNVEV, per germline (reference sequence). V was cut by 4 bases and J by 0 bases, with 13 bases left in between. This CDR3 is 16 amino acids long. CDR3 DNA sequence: TGTGCCAGCAGTTCCTACCCGACAGGCTCCTACAATGAGCAGTTCTTC. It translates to CASSSYPTGSYNEQFF.

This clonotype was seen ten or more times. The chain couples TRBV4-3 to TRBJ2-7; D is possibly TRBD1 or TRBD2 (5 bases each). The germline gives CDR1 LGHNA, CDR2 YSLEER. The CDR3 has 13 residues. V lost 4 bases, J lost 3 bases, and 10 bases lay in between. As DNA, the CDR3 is TGCGCCAGCAGCCCAGGGAGAGGCTACGAGCAGTACTTC. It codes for CASSPGRGYEQYF.

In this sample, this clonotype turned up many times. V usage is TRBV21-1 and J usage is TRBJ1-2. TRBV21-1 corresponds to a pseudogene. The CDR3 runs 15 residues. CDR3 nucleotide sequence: TGTGCCAGCAGCAAACGGGGGGGCGCAAACTATGGCTACACCTTC. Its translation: CASSKRGGANYGYTF.

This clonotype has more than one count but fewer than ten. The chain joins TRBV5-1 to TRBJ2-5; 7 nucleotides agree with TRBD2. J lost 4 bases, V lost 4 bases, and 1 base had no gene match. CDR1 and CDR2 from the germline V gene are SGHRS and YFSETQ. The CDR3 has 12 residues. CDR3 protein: CASSREGETQYF. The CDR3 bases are TGCGCCAGCAGCAGGGAGGGAGAGACCCAGTACTTC.

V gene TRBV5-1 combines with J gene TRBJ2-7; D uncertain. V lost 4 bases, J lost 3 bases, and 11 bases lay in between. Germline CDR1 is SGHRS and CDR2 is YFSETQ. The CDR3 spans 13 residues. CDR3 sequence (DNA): TGCGCCAGCAGCAGCTCCGGGTTCTACGAGCAGTACTTC. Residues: CASSSSGFYEQYF. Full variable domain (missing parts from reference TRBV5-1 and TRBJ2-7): KAGVTQTPRYLIKTRGQQVTLSCSPISGHRSVSWYQQTPGQGLQFLFEYFSETQRNKGNFPGRFSGRQFSNSRSEMNVSTLELGDSALYLCASSSSGFYEQYFGPGTRLTVT.

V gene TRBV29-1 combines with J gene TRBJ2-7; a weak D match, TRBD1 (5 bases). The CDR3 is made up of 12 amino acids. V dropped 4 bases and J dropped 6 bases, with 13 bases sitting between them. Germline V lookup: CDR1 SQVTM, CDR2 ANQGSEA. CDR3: CSVGRVDSEQYF. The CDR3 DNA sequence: TGCAGCGTTGGCAGGGTGGATTCCGAGCAGTACTTC.

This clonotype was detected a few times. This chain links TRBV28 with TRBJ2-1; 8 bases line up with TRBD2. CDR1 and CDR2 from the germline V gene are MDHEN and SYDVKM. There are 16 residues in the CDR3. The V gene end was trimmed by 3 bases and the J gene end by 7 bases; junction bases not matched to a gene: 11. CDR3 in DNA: TGTGCCAGCAGTTTCGGGGCGGGGGGCCCTTATAATGAGCAGTTCTTC. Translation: CASSFGAGGPYNEQFF.

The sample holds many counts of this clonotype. The chain's CDR3 is CASSEYGGIQETQYF. DNA for the CDR3: TGTGCCAGCAGTGAATATGGGGGAATACAAGAGACCCAGTACTTC. The chain combines TRBV25-1 with TRBJ2-5; D tentatively fits TRBD1 or TRBD2 (5 bases each). Per germline, CDR1 MGHDK and CDR2 SYGVNS. This CDR3 has 15 residues. Trimming pared 0 bases from V and 2 bases from J, leaving 10 bases between.

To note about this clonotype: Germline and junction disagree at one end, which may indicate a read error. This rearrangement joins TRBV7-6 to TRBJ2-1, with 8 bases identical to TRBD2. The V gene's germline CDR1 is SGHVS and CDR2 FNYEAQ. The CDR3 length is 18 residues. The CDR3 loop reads CDSSLLGEVSGAHNEQFF. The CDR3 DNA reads TGTGACAGCAGCTTATTGGGGGAGGTTAGCGGGGCACACAATGAGCAGTTCTTC.

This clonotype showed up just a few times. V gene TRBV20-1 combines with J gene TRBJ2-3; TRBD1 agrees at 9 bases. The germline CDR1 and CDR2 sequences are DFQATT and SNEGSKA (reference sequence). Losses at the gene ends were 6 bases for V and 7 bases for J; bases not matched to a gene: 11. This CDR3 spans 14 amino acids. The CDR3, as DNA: TGCAGTGCCATTCCGGGACAGGGTACTTATACGCAGTATTTT. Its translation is CSAIPGQGTYTQYF.